One sample yielded the 27 T cell receptor beta chains listed below, sequenced in a study of T-cell memory formation after mild COVID-19. TCRdb reprocessed the 5' RACE reads with MiXCR, giving one entry per CDR3 protein. In the table there are around 420,000 distinct CDR3 sequences, 24% of which are singletons. The sample taken for sequencing was PBMCs or a T cell subset sorted from them (not recorded which). These receptors were collected from an adult woman who had mild COVID-19 (a few samples of this study predate the infection). Cell type and time point are not known.

Within the sample, this clonotype is medium-sized. The CDR3 here is CASSPSWQGRGNEQFF. The CDR3 region has the DNA TGTGCCAGCAGCCCAAGTTGGCAGGGGCGGGGCAATGAGCAGTTCTTC. This chain connects TRBV7-9 to TRBJ2-1, with D tentatively TRBD1 or TRBD2 (6 bases each). Trimming shortened V by 5 bases and J by 6 bases, and 20 bases separated the two germline ends. Germline values: CDR1 SEHNR, CDR2 FQNEAQ (reference sequence). This CDR3 comprises 16 residues.

This chain joins TRBV24-1 and TRBJ1-5, with D possibly TRBD1 on 5 matching bases. V dropped 11 bases and J dropped 0 bases, with 10 bases sitting between them. This CDR3 is built from 13 residues. Germline V lookup: CDR1 KGHDR, CDR2 SFDVKD. CDR3: CARQSYSNQPQHF. CDR3 in DNA: TGTGCCAGACAGTCATATAGCAATCAGCCCCAGCATTTT.

This clonotype was detected a few times. J is TRBJ2-7 and V is TRBV4-3, with D possibly TRBD1 on 5 matching bases. V was cut by 0 bases and J by 6 bases, with 12 bases left in between. There are 14 residues in the CDR3. Germline-derived CDR1 and CDR2 are LGHNA and YSLEER. The CDR3 loop reads CASSQDRVSGEQYF. DNA for the CDR3: TGCGCCAGCAGCCAAGACAGGGTTTCAGGCGAGCAGTACTTC.

The rearrangement uses TRBV25-1 and TRBJ1-5; D ambiguous. Trimming shortened V by 8 bases and J by 3 bases, and 11 bases separated the two germline ends. The CDR3 spans 13 residues. Per germline, CDR1 MGHDK and CDR2 SYGVNS. In DNA, the CDR3 is TGTGCCAGCTCCTTGGGTTTCAATCAGCCCCAGCATTTT. It codes for CASSLGFNQPQHF.

The sample holds a few counts of this clonotype. The chain employs TRBV20-1 and TRBJ2-1; no clear D gene. The germline V gene has CDR1 DFQATT and CDR2 SNEGSKA (reference sequence). Trimming stripped 0 bases from V and 0 bases from J, with 18 bases between. CDR3 size: 18 residues. CDR3 coding DNA: TGCAGTGCTAGAGATCTTTCACGGCAGGAGTTCTCCTACAATGAGCAGTTCTTC. Translated, it gives CSARDLSRQEFSYNEQFF.

The chain employs TRBV6-1 and TRBJ1-5; the match to TRBD1 covers 9 bases. V gave up 8 bases and J gave up 0 bases; unmatched junction bases: 8. The CDR3 sequence is 16 residues long. Germline values: CDR1 MNHNS, CDR2 SASEGT. The CDR3 DNA reads TGTGCCAGCGTGGGACAGGGAACCTATAGCAATCAGCCCCAGCATTTT. Its protein is CASVGQGTYSNQPQHF.

This clonotype was detected a few times. The V call is TRBV7-7, the J call TRBJ1-1; a weak D match, TRBD1 (6 bases). Germline V CDR1 and CDR2: SSHAT, FNYEAQ (reference sequence). Trimming shortened V by 5 bases and J by 8 bases, and 12 bases separated the two germline ends. The CDR3 is 12 residues long. The CDR3, as DNA: TGTGCCAGCAGCGACGATGACAGGGAAGCTTTCTTT. It specifies CASSDDDREAFF.

The V gene is TRBV7-9, the J gene TRBJ2-7, with D possibly TRBD2 on 5 matching bases. V was clipped by 7 bases and J by 10 bases, with 20 bases between them. Per the germline V gene, CDR1 is SEHNR and CDR2 is FQNEAQ (reference sequence). CDR3 length equals 13 residues. The CDR3 nucleotides read TGTGCCAGCACATGGGGTCCTGGGAGTGAACAGTACTTC. Its translation is CASTWGPGSEQYF. The variable domain in full, completed from reference TRBV7-9 and TRBJ2-7, reads DTGVSQNPRHKITKRGQNVTFRCDPISEHNRLYWYRQTLGQGPEFLTYFQNEAQLEKSRLLSDRFSAERPKGSFSTLEIQRTEQGDSAMYLCASTWGPGSEQYFGPGTRLTVT.

The gene calls are TRBV29-1 and TRBJ2-3, with 12 bases matching TRBD2. The germline V gene encodes CDR1 SQVTM and CDR2 ANQGSEA. The CDR3 sequence is 14 residues long. V shed 6 bases, J shed 7 bases, and the junction held 8 bases outside the gene matches. CDR3 amino acids: CSVESSGRAYTQYF. As DNA, the CDR3 is TGCAGCGTCGAATCTAGCGGGAGGGCCTATACGCAGTATTTT.

The gene calls are TRBV20-1 and TRBJ2-3; 10 bases map to TRBD1. The germline CDR1 and CDR2 sequences are DFQATT and SNEGSKA (reference sequence). The CDR3 has 15 residues. Germline trimming cut 3 bases from V and 3 bases from J; bases unmatched to any gene: 6. The CDR3 spells CSARKRQGATDTQYF. In DNA, the CDR3 is TGCAGTGCTAGGAAGCGACAGGGGGCTACAGATACGCAGTATTTT.

V usage is TRBV5-1 and J usage is TRBJ2-5; D uncertain. V shed 4 bases and J shed 6 bases, with 16 bases lying between them. Germline CDR1 and CDR2: SGHRS and YFSETQ. This CDR3 is built from 14 residues. In nucleotides, the CDR3 is TGCGCCAGCAGCCCCCAGGCAAGTTCACAGACCCAGTACTTC. This gives the protein CASSPQASSQTQYF.

The J gene is TRBJ2-1, the V gene TRBV7-2, with D possibly being TRBD2 (5 bases). Trimming cost V 2 bases and J 4 bases, with 15 bases left between them. CDR3 length equals 16 residues. Germline-derived CDR1 and CDR2 are SGHTA and FQGNSA. The CDR3 here is CASSLLASSVYNEQFF. CDR3 DNA: TGTGCCAGCAGCTTACTGGCTAGCTCCGTGTACAATGAGCAGTTCTTC. Together with reference TRBV7-2 and TRBJ2-1, the CDR3 gives the full variable domain: GAGVSQSPSNKVTEKGKDVELRCDPISGHTALYWYRQSLGQGLEFLIYFQGNSAPDKSGLPSDRFSAERTGGSVSTLTIQRTQQEDSAVYLCASSLLASSVYNEQFFGPGTRLTVL.

This clonotype turned up a few times. The V call is TRBV9, the J call TRBJ2-2; D is unresolved. Per germline, CDR1 SGDLS and CDR2 YYNGEE. The CDR3 spans 13 residues. The V and J ends lost 7 bases and 3 bases respectively, with 10 bases between them. CDR3 coding DNA: TGTGCCAGCCGACGCTGGGACACCGGGGAGCTGTTTTTT. Residues: CASRRWDTGELFF. Full variable domain (outside the CDR3, taken from reference TRBV9 and TRBJ2-2): DSGVTQTPKHLITATGQRVTLRCSPRSGDLSVYWYQQSLDQGLQFLIQYYNGEERAKGNILERFSAQQFPDLHSELNLSSLELGDSALYFCASRRWDTGELFFGEGSRLTVL.

This clonotype was seen a single time. V usage is TRBV7-9 and J usage is TRBJ1-3; 8 nucleotides agree with TRBD1. CDR1 is SEHNR and CDR2 is FQNEAQ in the germline V gene (reference sequence). Losses at the gene ends were 5 bases for V and 0 bases for J; bases not matched to a gene: 3. The CDR3 length is 15 residues. Written as DNA, the CDR3 is TGTGCCAGCAGCCCCAGGGGGCTCTCTGGAAACACCATATATTTT. Amino acid sequence: CASSPRGLSGNTIYF.

This clonotype appeared a few times. J is TRBJ2-1 and V is TRBV5-1; no clear D. V lost 0 bases and J lost 8, with 12 bases in between. Germline V gene sequence: CDR1 SGHRS, CDR2 YFSETQ. The CDR3 sequence is 14 residues long. CDR3 nucleotides: TGCGCCAGCAGCTTGGGGGCAGCCAGCGATGAGCAGTTCTTC. It yields the protein CASSLGAASDEQFF.

This clonotype has more than one count but fewer than ten. The V and J genes are TRBV12-3 or TRBV12-4 and TRBJ2-5; D uncertain. The CDR3 has 13 amino acids. The V end lost 5 bases, the J end lost 5 bases, and 12 bases lay between the germline ends. The CDR3: CASSLPSRETQYF. DNA of the CDR3: TGTGCCAGCAGTCTACCTTCTAGGGAGACCCAGTACTTC.

V is TRBV12-3 or TRBV12-4 and J is TRBJ2-2, with 7 bases fitting TRBD2. There are 16 residues in the CDR3. V gave up 5 bases and J gave up 2 bases; unmatched junction bases: 8. The CDR3: CASSLRGGSNTGELFF. The CDR3, as DNA: TGTGCCAGCAGTCTCCGGGGAGGGAGCAACACCGGGGAGCTGTTTTTT.

The V call is TRBV5-1, the J call TRBJ1-1; 8 bases match TRBD1. Trimming took 3 bases from V and 11 from J; bases not matched to a gene: 9. CDR3 length: 13 amino acids. In germline, CDR1 is SGHRS, CDR2 YFSETQ. CDR3 in amino acids: CASSSEGTGMAFF. The CDR3, as DNA: TGCGCCAGCAGCTCGGAGGGGACAGGCATGGCTTTCTTT.

The rearrangement links TRBV7-9 to TRBJ2-7; TRBD1 agrees at 8 bases. Germline lookup yields CDR1 SEHNR and CDR2 FQNEAQ (reference sequence). Unmatched junction bases numbered 4, after V lost 3 bases and J lost 0 bases. CDR3 length: 15 residues. The CDR3 sequence: CASSFRDRSSYEQYF. In DNA, the CDR3 is TGTGCCAGCAGCTTCCGGGACAGGAGCTCCTACGAGCAGTACTTC.

This clonotype was detected a few times. The genes are TRBV10-3 and TRBJ2-2; 8 positions match TRBD2. Per germline, CDR1 ENHRY and CDR2 SYGVKD. There are 14 residues in the CDR3. With 7 bases clipped from V and 4 bases from J, the junction kept 5 bases outside the gene matches. The CDR3 region is CAINPGTSTGELFF. Here the CDR3 DNA reads TGTGCCATCAACCCCGGGACTAGCACCGGGGAGCTGTTTTTT.

V and J are TRBV6-2 or TRBV6-3 and TRBJ2-1, with TRBD1 matching over 9 bases. This CDR3 contains 14 residues. V lost 7 bases to trimming and J lost 6 bases; unmatched junction nucleotides: 7. The germline CDR1 and CDR2 sequences are MNHEY and SVGEGT. CDR3 sequence reads: CASKATGGSNEQFF. CDR3 DNA: TGTGCCAGCAAAGCCACAGGGGGCTCCAATGAGCAGTTCTTC.

A few counts support this clonotype. The chain employs TRBV7-9 and TRBJ2-2; 8 nucleotides agree with TRBD1. Germline CDR1 SEHNR, CDR2 FQNEAQ (reference sequence). V dropped 6 bases and J dropped 1; count of bases not matched to a gene: 13. CDR3 length: 18 amino acids. DNA for the CDR3: TGTGCCAGCAGTTCCACCAAATTGGACAGGGAGAACACCGGGGAGCTGTTTTTT. Its protein product is CASSSTKLDRENTGELFF. Drawing the rest from reference TRBV7-9 and TRBJ2-2, the complete variable domain is DTGVSQNPRHKITKRGQNVTFRCDPISEHNRLYWYRQTLGQGPEFLTYFQNEAQLEKSRLLSDRFSAERPKGSFSTLEIQRTEQGDSAMYLCASSSTKLDRENTGELFFGEGSRLTVL.

The chain combines TRBV20-1 with TRBJ1-2, with TRBD1 identical over 8 bases. This CDR3 has 13 residues. V was pared by 1 base and J by 2 bases, with 0 bases of the junction left unmatched. The germline V gene has CDR1 DFQATT and CDR2 SNEGSKA (reference sequence). CDR3 DNA: TGCAGTGCTAGAGGGACAGGGAACTATGGCTACACCTTC. Its protein is CSARGTGNYGYTF.

The rearrangement joins TRBV6-1 to TRBJ1-4; TRBD1 is a possible D gene (6 bases). The V and J ends lost 5 bases and 8 bases respectively, with 15 bases between them. CDR1 is MNHNS and CDR2 is SASEGT in the germline V gene. The CDR3 has 14 amino acids. The CDR3 DNA reads TGTGCCAGCAGTCATCAGGGGAGAGAGGAAAAACTGTTTTTT. This codes for CASSHQGREEKLFF.

This chain joins TRBV29-1 and TRBJ2-5; D is perhaps TRBD1 (6 bases). Germline V gene lookup returns CDR1 SQVTM and CDR2 ANQGSEA. CDR3 length: 13 amino acids. With 4 bases removed from V and 5 bases from J, the gap between germline ends came to 14 bases. The CDR3 nucleotides read TGCAGCGTTGTCTCAGGGGAAATGGAGACCCAGTACTTC. This translates into CSVVSGEMETQYF. Complete variable domain (other parts from reference TRBV29-1 and TRBJ2-5): SAVISQKPSRDICQRGTSLTIQCQVDSQVTMMFWYRQQPGQSLTLIATANQGSEATYESGFVIDKFPISRPNLTFSTLTVSNMSPEDSSIYLCSVVSGEMETQYFGPGTRLLVL.

The chain has TRBV6-6 and TRBJ2-7; D not resolved. Germline V gene lookup returns CDR1 MNHNY and CDR2 SVGAGI (reference sequence). The CDR3 is made up of 12 amino acids. The germline V and J ends were trimmed by 10 bases and 1 base, with 11 bases remaining between them. The CDR3, as DNA: TGTGCCACCTCGTACCATTCCTACGAGCAGTACTTC. Translated: CATSYHSYEQYF.

The chain employs TRBV6-1 and TRBJ1-1, with D maybe TRBD1 (5 bases). From germline, CDR1 is MNHNS and CDR2 SASEGT. CDR3 length equals 14 residues. The V and J ends lost 4 bases and 5 bases respectively, with 14 bases between them. The CDR3 DNA follows: TGTGCCAGCAGTGGATGGCAGGGTGTGACTGAAGCTTTCTTT. Protein product: CASSGWQGVTEAFF.